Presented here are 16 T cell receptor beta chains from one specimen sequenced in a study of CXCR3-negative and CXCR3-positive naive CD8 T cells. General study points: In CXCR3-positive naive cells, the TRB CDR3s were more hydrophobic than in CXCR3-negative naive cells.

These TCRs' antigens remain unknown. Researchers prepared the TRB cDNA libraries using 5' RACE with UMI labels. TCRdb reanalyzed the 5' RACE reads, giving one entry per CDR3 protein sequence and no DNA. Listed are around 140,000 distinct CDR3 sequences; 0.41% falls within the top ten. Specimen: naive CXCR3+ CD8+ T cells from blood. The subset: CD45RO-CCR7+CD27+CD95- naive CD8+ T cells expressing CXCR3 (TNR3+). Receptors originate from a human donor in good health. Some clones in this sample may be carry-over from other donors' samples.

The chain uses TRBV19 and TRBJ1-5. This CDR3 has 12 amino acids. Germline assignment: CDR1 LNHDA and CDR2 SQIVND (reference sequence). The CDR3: CASRLGYQPQHF.

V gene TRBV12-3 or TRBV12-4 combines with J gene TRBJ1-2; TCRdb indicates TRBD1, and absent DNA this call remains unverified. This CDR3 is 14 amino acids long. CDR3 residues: CASSLGGSYYGYTF.

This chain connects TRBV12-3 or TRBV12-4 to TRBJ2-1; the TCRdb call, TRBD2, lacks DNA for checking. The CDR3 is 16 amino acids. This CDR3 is CASRPLAGGAYNEQFF.

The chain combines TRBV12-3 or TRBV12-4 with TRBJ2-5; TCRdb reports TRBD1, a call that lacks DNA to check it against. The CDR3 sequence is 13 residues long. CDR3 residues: CASRTGLWETQYF.

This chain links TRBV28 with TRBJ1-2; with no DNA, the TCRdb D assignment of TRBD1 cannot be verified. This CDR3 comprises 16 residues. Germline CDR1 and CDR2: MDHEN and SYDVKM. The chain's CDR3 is CASIHTRAQGNYGYTF.

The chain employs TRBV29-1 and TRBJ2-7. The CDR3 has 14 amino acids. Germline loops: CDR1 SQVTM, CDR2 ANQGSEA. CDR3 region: CSVERRMSSYEQYF.

The CDR3 loop is CASSLVRQSSYNEQFF. V usage is TRBV5-1 and J usage is TRBJ2-1. The CDR3 totals 16 residues. Germline CDR1 SGHRS, CDR2 YFSETQ.

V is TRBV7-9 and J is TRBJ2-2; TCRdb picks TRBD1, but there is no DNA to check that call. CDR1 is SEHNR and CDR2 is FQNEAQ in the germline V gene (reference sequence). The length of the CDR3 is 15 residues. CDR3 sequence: CASSPDRGVVGELFF.

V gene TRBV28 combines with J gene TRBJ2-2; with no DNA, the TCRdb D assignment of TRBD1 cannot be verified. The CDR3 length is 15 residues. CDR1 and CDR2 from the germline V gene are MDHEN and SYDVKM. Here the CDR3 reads CASRPGYTNTGELFF. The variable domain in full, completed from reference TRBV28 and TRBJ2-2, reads DVKVTQSSRYLVKRTGEKVFLECVQDMDHENMFWYRQDPGLGLRLIYFSYDVKMKEKGDIPEGYSVSREKKERFSLILESASTNQTSMYLCASRPGYTNTGELFFGEGSRLTVL.

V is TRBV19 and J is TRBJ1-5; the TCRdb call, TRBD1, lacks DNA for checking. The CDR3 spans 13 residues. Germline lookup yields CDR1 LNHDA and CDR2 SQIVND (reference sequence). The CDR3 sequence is CAKGQGANQPQHF.

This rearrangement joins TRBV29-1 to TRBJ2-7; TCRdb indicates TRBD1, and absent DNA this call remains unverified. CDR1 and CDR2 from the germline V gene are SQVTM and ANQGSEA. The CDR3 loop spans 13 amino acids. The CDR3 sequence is CSVVGQGAYEQYF.

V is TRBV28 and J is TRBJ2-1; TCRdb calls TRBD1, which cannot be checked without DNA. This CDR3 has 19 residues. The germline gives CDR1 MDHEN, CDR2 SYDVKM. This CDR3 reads CASGKPQGITGSTYNEQFF.

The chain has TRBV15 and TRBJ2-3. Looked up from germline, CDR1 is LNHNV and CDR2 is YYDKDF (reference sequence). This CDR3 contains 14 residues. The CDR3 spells CATSTRSSTDTQYF.

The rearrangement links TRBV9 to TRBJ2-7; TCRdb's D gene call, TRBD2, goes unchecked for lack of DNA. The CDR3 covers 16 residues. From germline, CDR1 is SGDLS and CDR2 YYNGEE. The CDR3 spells CASSPSSGDYSYEQYF.

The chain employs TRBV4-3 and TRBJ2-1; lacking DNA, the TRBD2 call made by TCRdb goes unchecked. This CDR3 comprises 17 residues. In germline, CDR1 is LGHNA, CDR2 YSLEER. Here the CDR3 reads CASSQDEGPSSYNEQFF.

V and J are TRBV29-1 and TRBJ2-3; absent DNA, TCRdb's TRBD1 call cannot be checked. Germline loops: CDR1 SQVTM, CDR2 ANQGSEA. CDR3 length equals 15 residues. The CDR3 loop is CSVTSGAISTDTQYF.